One sample yielded the 10 T cell receptor beta chains listed below, sequenced in a study of technical replicates of blood from a few donors. Sequencing used immunoSEQ multiplex PCR; TCRdb keeps in-frame clones, though not all of them. The repertoire holds around 84,000 clones, with approximately 90% as singletons. Sequencing input: T cells isolated from PBMCs. All receptors come from a human donor in good health.

The genes are TRBV9 and TRBJ2-3, with a tentative D call TRBD1 (7 bases). CDR3 length equals 19 residues. Trimming shortened V by 3 bases and J by 2 bases, and 25 bases separated the two germline ends. Germline V lookup: CDR1 SGDLS, CDR2 YYNGEE. This chain's CDR3 is CASSDILAGGVTFTDTQYF. In DNA, the CDR3 is TGTGCCAGCAGCGATATACTAGCAGGGGGAGTCACGTTCACAGATACGCAGTATTTT.

The rearrangement uses TRBV4-1 and TRBJ2-1; 13 positions match TRBD2. The V and J ends lost 1 base and 9 bases, in that order; junction bases with no gene match: 3. The germline CDR1 and CDR2 sequences are MGHRA and YSYEKL. There are 15 residues in the CDR3. The CDR3 region has the DNA TGCGCCAGCAGCCAAGGGACTAGCGGGAGTAGTGAGCAGTTCTTC. Amino acid sequence: CASSQGTSGSSEQFF.

The J gene is TRBJ1-5, the V gene TRBV6-1; D not resolved. From germline, CDR1 is MNHNS and CDR2 SASEGT. This CDR3 has 15 amino acids. V gave up 5 bases and J gave up 5 bases, with 16 bases separating them. CDR3 sequence (DNA): TGTGCCAGCAGTATGGAGGGAACCCTGTATCAGCCCCAGCATTTT. Translation: CASSMEGTLYQPQHF.

The chain uses TRBV5-1 and TRBJ2-7; 7 positions agree with TRBD2. This CDR3 contains 18 residues. J was trimmed by 1 base and V by 3 bases; bases with no gene match: 16. Germline V lookup: CDR1 SGHRS, CDR2 YFSETQ. In DNA, the CDR3 is TGCGCCAGCAGCTCCTCAACCTTTGTCGGGAGGACTTCCTACGAGCAGTACTTC. Translating gives CASSSSTFVGRTSYEQYF.

The V gene is TRBV6-1, the J gene TRBJ2-7, with D tentatively TRBD2 (6 bases). The CDR3 consists of 13 residues. Deletions cut 3 bases from V and 5 bases from J, with 11 bases between. Germline CDR1 and CDR2: MNHNS and SASEGT. The CDR3 region has the DNA TGTGCCAGCAGTGACGGGGGAATCGACGAGCAGTACTTC. Protein product: CASSDGGIDEQYF.

V usage is TRBV11-2 and J usage is TRBJ2-7, with 10 bases lining up with TRBD1. Germline V gives CDR1 SGHAT, CDR2 FQNNGV. CDR3 length: 14 amino acids. V was clipped by 4 bases and J by 3 bases; unmatched bases: 3. The CDR3 sequence: CASSWTGGRYEQYF. CDR3 nucleotides: TGTGCCAGCAGCTGGACAGGGGGACGCTACGAGCAGTACTTC.

This clone was seen only once. The rearrangement links TRBV19 to TRBJ2-1; 9 bases align to TRBD1. CDR1 is LNHDA, CDR2 SQIVND, per germline (reference sequence). The CDR3 consists of 16 residues. Trimming cost V 3 bases and J 9 bases; bases outside gene matches: 12. The DNA for the CDR3 is TGTGCCAGTAGTATCCACAGGGGGCTCTTTTCCCTTGAGCAGTTCTTC. It translates to CASSIHRGLFSLEQFF. The whole variable domain, filled in from reference TRBV19 and TRBJ2-1, reads DGGITQSPKYLFRKEGQNVTLSCEQNLNHDAMYWYRQDPGQGLRLIYYSQIVNDFQKGDIAEGYSVSREKKESFPLTVTSAQKNPTAFYLCASSIHRGLFSLEQFFGPGTRLTVL.

CDR3 region: CASSQVSERQANTGELFF. The CDR3 DNA reads TGCGCCAGCAGCCAAGTTAGTGAGAGACAGGCGAACACCGGGGAGCTGTTTTTT. The chain has TRBV4-1 and TRBJ2-2; possible D gene TRBD1, 6 bases. Trimming took off 1 base at V and 0 bases at J, with 15 bases between the two ends. Germline loops: CDR1 MGHRA, CDR2 YSYEKL. This CDR3 has 18 residues.

The DNA for the CDR3 is TGTGCCAGCAGGGAGCTCACTCAAGAGACCCAGTACTTC. Translation gives CASRELTQETQYF. The chain uses TRBV6-1 and TRBJ2-5; the D is unclear. The CDR3 runs 13 residues. CDR1 and CDR2 from the germline V gene are MNHNS and SASEGT. Trimming shortened V by 6 bases and J by 2 bases, and 10 bases separated the two germline ends.

V is TRBV4-1 and J is TRBJ1-3; 7 nucleotides match TRBD1. Germline CDR1 is MGHRA and CDR2 is YSYEKL. J lost 4 bases, V lost 1 base, and 16 bases had no gene match. There are 19 residues in the CDR3. This chain's CDR3 is CASSQGQGQPVRFGNTIYF. Written as DNA, the CDR3 is TGCGCCAGCAGCCAAGGACAGGGCCAACCCGTACGTTTCGGAAACACCATATATTTT.